This record covers a single TCR beta chain. The antigen remains undetermined. Over several immunoSEQ plates, each subset's genomic DNA was distributed in even portions. Clones were read by immunoSEQ multiplex PCR, and TCRdb kept only the in-frame ones, dropping some. The repertoire holds around 2.1 million clones, approximately 94% seen once, with about 1.8% in the top ten. The data belong to a study of shared clonotypes between healthy human individuals. Whole-study findings and limits: The four-donor shared clonotypes exceeded non-shared clonotypes in generation probability, with non-shared ones scoring lower. Represented diversity, genetic and exposure-history alike, was limited by few donors.

Positive CCR7 selection of CD45RO-negative cells yielded the naive CD8 cells, and terminally differentiated effector memory CD45RA+ cells were excluded. Each of the donors was a healthy adult who was HIV-negative and had not had a recent acute infection or vaccination. What was sequenced was naive CD8+ T cells from PBMCs. The TCR originated in a man between 18 and 29 years old in good health. Some clones in this sample may be carry-over from other donors' samples.

The CDR3 DNA reads TGTGCCAGTAGTTGGGTCGGGGGCCCGAATGATGGCTACACCTTC. Protein sequence: CASSWVGGPNDGYTF. The chain uses TRBV19 and TRBJ1-2; possible D gene TRBD1, 6 bases. Trimming took 5 bases from V and 6 from J, leaving 19 bases between them. CDR1 is LNHDA, CDR2 SQIVND, per germline (reference sequence). This CDR3 comprises 15 residues.